The entry below describes one T cell receptor beta chain. What it binds is unknown. Profiled with immunoSEQ multiplex PCR; TCRdb holds only in-frame clones, not every one. The table records about 350,000 clones, around 90% of them present only once. These data come from a study of Ad26.COV2.S vaccination and SARS-CoV-2 variants. Study-level points and caveats: Breadth measured for non-spike TCRs was similar across vaccine and placebo recipients. Considerable breadth of spike-specific CD8+ and CD4+ T cell responses has reportedly been documented following vaccination.

V shed 4 bases, J shed 5 bases, and the junction held 14 bases outside the gene matches. The CDR3 spans 16 residues. Looked up from germline, CDR1 is LGHNA and CDR2 is YSLEER. This chain joins TRBV4-3 and TRBJ2-7; 7 bases are a match to TRBD1. The sequencing here drew on peripheral blood, taken after recovery from COVID-19. This sequence was found in a human donor who had recovered from COVID-19. The CDR3 region has the DNA TGCGCCAGCAGCCGGAAACTACAGGGGTCGGTTAACGAGCAGTACTTC. This translates into CASSRKLQGSVNEQYF.